A selection of T cell receptor beta chains follows, all from one sample in a study of blood T cell repertoires in COVID-19. Here immunoSEQ multiplex PCR was the method, and the copy in TCRdb shows in-frame clones only, minus some. The sample carries 68,000 or so clones, around 84% recorded once. Sequenced material: peripheral blood. The receptors originated from a man aged 50 to 60 with acute or convalescent COVID-19. The CDR3 runs from the conserved cysteine through the conserved F or W. Fields, in order: clone size, J gene, D gene, V gene, CDR3 protein, CDR3 DNA. D genes are given only for firm matches. For some rows the clone size is stated as once, few or many, or as a class when expanded; others skip it.

once | TRBJ2-5 | TRBD2 | TRBV7-9 | CASTLLGGRAAETQYF | TGTGCCAGCACCCTCCTGGGGGGGAGGGCCGCGGAGACCCAGTACTTC
NA | TRBJ2-1 | TRBD2 | TRBV5-4 | CASSQTSGRAAEQFF | TGTGCCAGCAGCCAGACTAGCGGGAGGGCCGCTGAGCAGTTCTTC
once | TRBJ2-3 | NA | TRBV19 | CASSMAQGTDTQYF | TGTGCCAGTAGTATGGCCCAGGGGACAGATACGCAGTATTTT
NA | TRBJ1-2 | NA | TRBV6-5 | CASADRPYGYTF | TGTGCCAGCGCCGACAGACCCTATGGCTACACCTTC
NA | TRBJ2-5 | NA | TRBV9 | CASSVDGPTGGTQYF | TGTGCCAGCAGCGTAGACGGACCCACCGGGGGGACCCAGTACTTC
once | TRBJ2-5 | NA | TRBV28 | CASSISGEETQYF | TGTGCCAGCAGCATATCAGGGGAGGAGACCCAGTACTTC
NA | TRBJ2-7 | TRBD2 | TRBV7-9 | CASSNRGGPHEQYF | TGTGCCAGCAGCAACCGGGGGGGACCCCACGAGCAGTACTTC
NA | TRBJ1-4 | NA | TRBV15 | CATSRAPGELFF | TGTGCCACCAGCAGAGCGCCCGGGGAACTGTTTTTT
NA | TRBJ2-7 | TRBD1 | TRBV27 | CASSLMSRGRYEQYF | TGTGCCAGCAGTTTAATGTCCAGGGGGCGATACGAGCAGTACTTC
NA | TRBJ1-2 | TRBD1 | TRBV9 | CASSATGGAGYGYTF | TGTGCCAGCAGCGCGACAGGGGGCGCTGGCTATGGCTACACCTTC
NA | TRBJ2-7 | NA | TRBV11-2 | CASSPQGYEQYF | TGTGCCAGCAGCCCCCAGGGGTACGAGCAGTACTTC
NA | TRBJ2-2 | TRBD1 | TRBV7-6 | CASSATGGNTGELFF | TGTGCCAGCAGCGCGACAGGGGGCAACACCGGGGAGCTGTTTTTT
NA | TRBJ2-1 | TRBD2 | TRBV10-1 | CASSPGPQREPYNEQFF | TGCGCCAGCAGCCCCGGTCCCCAGCGGGAACCCTACAATGAGCAGTTCTTC
NA | TRBJ1-1 | NA | TRBV7-9 | CASSLDGGGTEAFF | TGTGCCAGCAGCTTAGATGGGGGCGGCACTGAAGCTTTCTTT
NA | TRBJ1-2 | TRBD1 | TRBV13 | CASSLGQFYGYTF | TGTGCCAGCAGCTTGGGACAGTTCTATGGCTACACCTTC
NA | TRBJ1-5 | NA | TRBV18 | CASSPYAAGNSQPQHF | TGTGCCAGCTCACCATATGCTGCGGGAAATAGTCAGCCCCAGCATTTT
NA | TRBJ2-1 | NA | TRBV2 | CASSVGVTYNEQFF | TGTGCCAGCAGTGTTGGAGTCACCTACAATGAGCAGTTCTTC
NA | TRBJ2-1 | TRBD1 | TRBV6-5 | CASSTTGGRYNEQFF | TGTGCCAGCAGCACCACAGGGGGCCGCTACAATGAGCAGTTCTTC
NA | TRBJ2-5 | NA | TRBV7-2 | CASSLGPRETQYF | TGTGCCAGCAGCTTAGGTCCGAGAGAGACCCAGTACTTC
NA | TRBJ2-3 | TRBD2 | TRBV27 | CASATLYRGGLAADTQYF | TGTGCCAGCGCTACTTTATACCGAGGGGGACTAGCGGCAGATACGCAGTATTTT
NA | TRBJ1-5 | TRBD1 | TRBV29-1 | CSVRGQGLNQPQHF | TGCAGCGTACGGGGACAGGGCCTCAATCAGCCCCAGCATTTT
NA | TRBJ2-1 | TRBD2 | TRBV12-5 | CASGLSISGSWSGGQFF | TGTGCTAGTGGTTTATCGATTAGCGGGAGTTGGTCTGGGGGGCAGTTCTTC
NA | TRBJ1-2 | TRBD1 | TRBV19 | CASRLLLGDRGGDTRGYTF | TGTGCCAGTAGACTTCTTTTAGGGGACAGGGGTGGCGATACGAGGGGCTACACCTTC
NA | TRBJ2-7 | TRBD1 | TRBV5-1 | CASSLTGTGVHEQYF | TGCGCCAGCAGTCTGACAGGGACAGGGGTACACGAGCAGTACTTC
NA | TRBJ2-2 | NA | TRBV27 | CASSPIPGEADTGELFF | TGTGCCAGCAGTCCCATCCCAGGGGAAGCGGACACCGGGGAGCTGTTTTTT
NA | TRBJ2-5 | NA | TRBV5-1 | CASSRGGGAETQYF | TGCGCCAGCAGCCGCGGTGGGGGGGCGGAGACCCAGTACTTC
NA | TRBJ2-6 | NA | TRBV20-1 | CSASGQGANVLTF | TGCAGTGCTAGTGGGCAGGGGGCCAACGTCCTGACTTTC
NA | TRBJ1-4 | TRBD1 | TRBV9 | CASSVERGRGEKLFF | TGTGCCAGCAGCGTAGAAAGGGGGCGAGGTGAAAAACTGTTTTTT
NA | TRBJ2-1 | TRBD1 | TRBV4-1 | CASSQGTGGLSYNEQFF | TGCGCCAGCAGCCAAGGGACAGGGGGCCTGTCCTACAATGAGCAGTTCTTC
NA | TRBJ1-1 | NA | TRBV18 | CASSPTGGTEAFF | TGTGCCAGCTCACCAACAGGTGGCACTGAAGCTTTCTTT
NA | TRBJ1-4 | TRBD1 | TRBV29-1 | CSVIGTANEKLFF | TGCAGCGTGATCGGGACAGCTAATGAAAAACTGTTTTTT
NA | TRBJ2-1 | TRBD2 | TRBV3-1/TRBV3-2 | CASSHSTSGSYNEQFF | TGTGCCAGCAGCCATTCAACTAGCGGCTCCTACAATGAGCAGTTCTTC
few | TRBJ2-7 | TRBD1 | TRBV4-1 | CASSRGTGSYYEQYF | TGCGCCAGCAGCCGTGGGACAGGAAGCTACTACGAGCAGTACTTC
NA | TRBJ2-7 | NA | TRBV24-1 | CATSSNRGSPYEQYF | TGTGCCACCAGTTCTAATCGAGGGAGCCCCTACGAGCAGTACTTC
NA | TRBJ2-1 | NA | TRBV24-1 | CATSDHSVSGDNEQFF | TGTGCCACCAGTGATCATAGCGTAAGTGGGGACAATGAGCAGTTCTTC
NA | TRBJ1-5 | TRBD1 | TRBV7-8 | CASSLVDRPFNQPQHF | TGTGCCAGCAGCTTAGTGGACAGGCCGTTCAATCAGCCCCAGCATTTT
NA | TRBJ2-7 | NA | TRBV11-2 | CASSFGVSGLGSYEQYF | TGTGCCAGCAGCTTCGGGGTGAGCGGGCTGGGCTCCTACGAGCAGTACTTC
NA | TRBJ1-1 | TRBD1 | TRBV11-2 | CASSYTGGQTEAFF | TGTGCCAGCAGCTACACAGGGGGCCAGACTGAAGCTTTCTTT
few | TRBJ1-2 | TRBD1 | TRBV28 | CASSTGQGDGGYTF | TGTGCCAGCAGCACGGGACAGGGTGACGGTGGCTACACCTTC
NA | TRBJ1-1 | NA | TRBV27 | CASRLAENTEAFF | TGTGCCAGCAGATTAGCGGAGAACACTGAAGCTTTCTTT
NA | TRBJ1-1 | NA | TRBV5-1 | CASSLFGGGTEAFF | TGCGCCAGCAGCTTGTTCGGGGGAGGTACTGAAGCTTTCTTT
NA | TRBJ2-3 | TRBD2 | TRBV10-1 | CASSGSRAGDTDTQYF | TGCGCCAGCAGTGGGTCGAGGGCGGGAGATACAGATACGCAGTATTTT
NA | TRBJ2-7 | NA | TRBV4-1 | CASSQVGRGEQYF | TGCGCCAGTAGCCAAGTCGGGAGAGGAGAGCAGTACTTC
NA | TRBJ1-4 | NA | TRBV5-1 | CASTKNPGYEKLFF | TGCGCCAGCACCAAAAATCCGGGGTACGAAAAACTGTTTTTT
NA | TRBJ1-1 | NA | TRBV6-7 | CASSRLRSEAFF | TGTGCCAGCAGTCGACTACGTAGTGAAGCTTTCTTT
NA | TRBJ1-4 | NA | TRBV19 | CASSKTGTQKEKLFF | TGTGCCAGTAGTAAAACAGGGACACAGAAGGAAAAACTGTTTTTT
NA | TRBJ1-1 | NA | TRBV13 | CASSLDRNTEAFF | TGTGCCAGCAGCCTGGACAGGAACACTGAAGCTTTCTTT
NA | TRBJ2-1 | TRBD2 | TRBV6-6 | CASSYSGAGGGNEQFF | TGTGCCAGCAGTTACTCAGGAGCGGGAGGTGGGAATGAGCAGTTCTTC
NA | TRBJ2-1 | NA | TRBV20-1 | CSALLAYEQFF | TGCAGTGCTCTACTAGCATATGAGCAGTTCTTC
NA | TRBJ2-7 | NA | TRBV5-1 | CASSQGHFYEQYF | TGCGCCAGCAGCCAGGGCCACTTCTACGAGCAGTACTTC
NA | TRBJ1-2 | TRBD1 | TRBV15 | CATSRRGQGFYGYTF | TGTGCCACCAGCAGACGCGGACAGGGTTTCTATGGCTACACCTTC
NA | TRBJ1-1 | NA | TRBV30 | CAWTGNKAFF | TGTGCCTGGACAGGGAACAAAGCTTTCTTT
NA | TRBJ2-1 | NA | TRBV3-1/TRBV3-2 | CASSQSLRGKSYNEQFF | TGTGCCAGCAGCCAAAGTCTTAGGGGGAAGTCCTACAATGAGCAGTTCTTC
NA | TRBJ1-2 | NA | TRBV5-6 | CASSQGRYGYTF | TGTGCCAGCAGCCAGGGGCGGTATGGCTACACCTTC